This T cell receptor (beta chain) was retrieved from a study of blood T cells in healthy people across ages. Then a second PCR, running roughly 7 to 11 cycles, was carried out with a sample-barcoded 5' primer and a J-beta primer mix. Using its own MiXCR run on the 5' RACE reads, TCRdb lists one record per CDR3 protein. Of hundreds of thousands of distinct CDR3 sequences in the sample, about 48% were seen once. Looked up from germline, CDR1 is LNHNV and CDR2 is YYDKDF (reference sequence). This CDR3 has 19 residues. After removal of 4 bases from V and 2 bases from J, the junction contained 14 bases not matched to a gene.

Sequencing used blood. V gene TRBV15 combines with J gene TRBJ2-6; 7 nucleotides agree with TRBD1. This clonotype was sampled from a man older than 75 in good health. CDR3 in amino acids: CATSTKTGLVAAGANVLTF. In DNA, the CDR3 is TGTGCCACCAGCACAAAGACAGGGCTCGTAGCAGCTGGGGCCAACGTCCTGACTTTC.